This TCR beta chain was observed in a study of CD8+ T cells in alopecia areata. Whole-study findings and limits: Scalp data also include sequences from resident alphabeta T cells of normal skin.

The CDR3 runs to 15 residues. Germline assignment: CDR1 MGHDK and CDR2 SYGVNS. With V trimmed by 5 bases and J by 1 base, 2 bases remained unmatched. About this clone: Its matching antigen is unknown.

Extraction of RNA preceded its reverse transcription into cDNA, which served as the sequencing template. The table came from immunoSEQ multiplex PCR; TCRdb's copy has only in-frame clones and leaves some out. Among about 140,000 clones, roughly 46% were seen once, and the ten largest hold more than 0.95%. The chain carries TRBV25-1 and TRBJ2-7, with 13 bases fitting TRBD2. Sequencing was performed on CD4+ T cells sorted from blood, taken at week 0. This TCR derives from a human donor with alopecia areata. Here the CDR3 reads CASSRLAGGSYEQYF. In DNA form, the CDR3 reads TGTGCCAGCAGTCGACTAGCGGGAGGTTCCTACGAGCAGTACTTC.